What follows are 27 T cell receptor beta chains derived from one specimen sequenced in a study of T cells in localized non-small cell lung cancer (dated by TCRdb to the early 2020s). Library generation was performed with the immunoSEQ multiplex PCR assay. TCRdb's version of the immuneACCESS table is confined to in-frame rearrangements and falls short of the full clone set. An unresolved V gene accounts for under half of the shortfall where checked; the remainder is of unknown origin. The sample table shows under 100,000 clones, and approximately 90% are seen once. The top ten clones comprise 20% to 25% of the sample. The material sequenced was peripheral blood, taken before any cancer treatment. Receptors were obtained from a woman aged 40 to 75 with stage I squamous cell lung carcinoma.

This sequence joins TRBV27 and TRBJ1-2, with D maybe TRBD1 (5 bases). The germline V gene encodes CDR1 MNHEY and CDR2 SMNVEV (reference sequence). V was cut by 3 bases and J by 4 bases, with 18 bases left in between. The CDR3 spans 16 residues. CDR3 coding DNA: TGTGCCAGCAGTTTGAGTAAAAAGGGGACGTCCTATGGCTACACCTTC. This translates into CASSLSKKGTSYGYTF.

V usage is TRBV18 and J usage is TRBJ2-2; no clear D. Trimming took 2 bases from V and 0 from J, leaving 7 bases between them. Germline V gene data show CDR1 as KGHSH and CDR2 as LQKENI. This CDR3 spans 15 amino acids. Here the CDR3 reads CASSPNNANTGELFF. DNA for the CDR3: TGTGCCAGCTCACCAAACAACGCGAACACCGGGGAGCTGTTTTTT.

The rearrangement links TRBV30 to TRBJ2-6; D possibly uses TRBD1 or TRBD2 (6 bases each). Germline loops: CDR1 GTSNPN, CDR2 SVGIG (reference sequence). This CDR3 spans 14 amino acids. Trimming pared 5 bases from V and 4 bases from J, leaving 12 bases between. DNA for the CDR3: TGTGCCTGGTTGGGGGCGGGGGGGGCCAACGTCCTGACTTTC. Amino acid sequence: CAWLGAGGANVLTF.

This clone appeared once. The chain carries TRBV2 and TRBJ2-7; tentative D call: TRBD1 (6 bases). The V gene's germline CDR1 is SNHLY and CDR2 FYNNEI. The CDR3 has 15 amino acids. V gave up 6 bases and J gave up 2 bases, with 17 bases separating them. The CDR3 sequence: CASRRNRDPPYEQYF. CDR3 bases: TGTGCCAGCAGGAGGAACAGGGATCCCCCCTACGAGCAGTACTTC.

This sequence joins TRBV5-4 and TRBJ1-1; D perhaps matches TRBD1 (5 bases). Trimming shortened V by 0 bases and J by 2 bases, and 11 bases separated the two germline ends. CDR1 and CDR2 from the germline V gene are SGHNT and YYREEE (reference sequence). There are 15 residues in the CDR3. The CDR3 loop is CASSLEPGVNTEAFF. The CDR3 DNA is TGTGCCAGCAGCTTGGAACCGGGGGTTAACACTGAAGCTTTCTTT. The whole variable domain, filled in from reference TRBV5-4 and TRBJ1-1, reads ETGVTQSPTHLIKTRGQQVTLRCSSQSGHNTVSWYQQALGQGPQFIFQYYREEENGRGNFPPRFSGLQFPNYSSELNVNALELDDSALYLCASSLEPGVNTEAFFGQGTRLTVV.

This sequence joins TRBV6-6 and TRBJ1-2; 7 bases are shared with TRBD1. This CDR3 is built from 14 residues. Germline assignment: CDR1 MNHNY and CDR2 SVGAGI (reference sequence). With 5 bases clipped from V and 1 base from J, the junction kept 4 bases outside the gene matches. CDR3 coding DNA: TGTGCCAGCAGTCTCGACAGGGTTAACTATGGCTACACCTTC. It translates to CASSLDRVNYGYTF.

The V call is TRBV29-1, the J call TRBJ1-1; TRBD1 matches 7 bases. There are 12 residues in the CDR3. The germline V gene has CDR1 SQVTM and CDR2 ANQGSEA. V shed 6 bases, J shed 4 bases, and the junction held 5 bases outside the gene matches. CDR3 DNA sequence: TGCAGCGTGACAGGGATGAGCACTGAAGCTTTCTTT. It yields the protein CSVTGMSTEAFF.

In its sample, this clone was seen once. The CDR3 reads CASSSDFYEQYF. DNA for the CDR3: TGTGCCAGCAGCTCCGACTTCTACGAGCAGTACTTC. This chain links TRBV7-9 with TRBJ2-7; D is uncertain. The CDR3 length is 12 residues. Germline CDR1 is SEHNR and CDR2 is FQNEAQ (reference sequence). The ends were cut back, 4 bases at V and 3 bases at J, with 7 bases in the middle.

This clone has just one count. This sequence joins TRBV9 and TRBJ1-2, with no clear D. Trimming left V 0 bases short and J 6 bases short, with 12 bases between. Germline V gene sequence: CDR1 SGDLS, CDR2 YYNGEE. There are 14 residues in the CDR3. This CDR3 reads CASSVDGVMDGYTF. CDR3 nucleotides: TGTGCCAGCAGCGTAGACGGGGTTATGGATGGCTACACCTTC.

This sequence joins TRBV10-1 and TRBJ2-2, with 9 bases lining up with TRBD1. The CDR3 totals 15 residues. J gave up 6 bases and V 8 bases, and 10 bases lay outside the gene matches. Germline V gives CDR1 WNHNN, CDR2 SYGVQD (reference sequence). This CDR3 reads CASSHRGRLPGELFF. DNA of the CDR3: TGCGCCAGCTCCCACAGGGGGCGCCTTCCCGGGGAGCTGTTTTTT.

CDR3 amino acids: CASSPESGLSSYEQYF. In DNA, the CDR3 is TGCGCCAGCAGCCCCGAGTCAGGCCTTAGCTCCTACGAGCAGTACTTC. The chain employs TRBV4-1 and TRBJ2-7, with D unclear. CDR1 is MGHRA and CDR2 is YSYEKL in the germline V gene. Trimming left V 4 bases short and J 0 bases short, with 16 bases between. The CDR3 is 16 amino acids.

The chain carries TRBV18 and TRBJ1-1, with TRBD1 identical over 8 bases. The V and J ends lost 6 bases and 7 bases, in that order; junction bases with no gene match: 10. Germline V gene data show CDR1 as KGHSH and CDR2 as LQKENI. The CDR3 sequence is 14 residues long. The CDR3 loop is CASSRTGSYGEAFF. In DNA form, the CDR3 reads TGTGCCAGCTCCCGGACAGGGTCATATGGTGAAGCTTTCTTT.

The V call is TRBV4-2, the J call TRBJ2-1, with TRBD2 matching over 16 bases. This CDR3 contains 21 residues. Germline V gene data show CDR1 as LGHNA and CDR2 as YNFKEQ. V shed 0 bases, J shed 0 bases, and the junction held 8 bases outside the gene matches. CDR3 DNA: TGTGCCAGCAGCCAAGAACCGGGACTAGCGGGGGGGTTTAGCTCCTACAATGAGCAGTTCTTC. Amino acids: CASSQEPGLAGGFSSYNEQFF.

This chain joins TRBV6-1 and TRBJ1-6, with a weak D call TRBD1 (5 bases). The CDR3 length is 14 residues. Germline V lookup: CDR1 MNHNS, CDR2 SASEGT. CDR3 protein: CATGLSSYNSPLHF. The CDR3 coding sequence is TGTGCGACGGGGCTGAGCTCCTATAATTCACCCCTCCACTTT.

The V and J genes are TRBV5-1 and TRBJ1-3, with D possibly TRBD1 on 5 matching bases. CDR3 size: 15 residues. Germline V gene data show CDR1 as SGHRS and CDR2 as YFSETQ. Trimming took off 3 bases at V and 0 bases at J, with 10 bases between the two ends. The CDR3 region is CASSSGQGSGNTIYF. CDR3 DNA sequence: TGCGCCAGCAGCTCGGGGCAGGGCTCTGGAAACACCATATATTTT. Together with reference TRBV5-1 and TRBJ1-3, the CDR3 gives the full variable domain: KAGVTQTPRYLIKTRGQQVTLSCSPISGHRSVSWYQQTPGQGLQFLFEYFSETQRNKGNFPGRFSGRQFSNSRSEMNVSTLELGDSALYLCASSSGQGSGNTIYFGEGSWLTVV.

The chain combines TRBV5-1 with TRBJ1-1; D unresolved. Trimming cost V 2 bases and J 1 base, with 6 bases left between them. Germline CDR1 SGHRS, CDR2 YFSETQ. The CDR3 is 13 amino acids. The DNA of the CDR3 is TGCGCCAGCAGCTTTTCAGGGAACACTGAAGCTTTCTTT. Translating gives CASSFSGNTEAFF.

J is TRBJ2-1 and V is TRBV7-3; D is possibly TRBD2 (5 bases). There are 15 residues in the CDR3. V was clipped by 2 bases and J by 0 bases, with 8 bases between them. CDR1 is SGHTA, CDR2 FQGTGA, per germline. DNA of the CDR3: TGTGCCAGCAGCTTATCTGGGAGCTCCTACAATGAGCAGTTCTTC. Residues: CASSLSGSSYNEQFF. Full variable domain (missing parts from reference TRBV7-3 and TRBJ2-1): GAGVSQTPSNKVTEKGKYVELRCDPISGHTALYWYRQSLGQGPEFLIYFQGTGAADDSGLPNDRFFAVRPEGSVSTLKIQRTERGDSAVYLCASSLSGSSYNEQFFGPGTRLTVL.

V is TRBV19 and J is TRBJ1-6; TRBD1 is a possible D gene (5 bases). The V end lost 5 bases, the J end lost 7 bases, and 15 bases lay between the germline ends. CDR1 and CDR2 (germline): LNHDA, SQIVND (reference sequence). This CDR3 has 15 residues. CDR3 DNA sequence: TGTGCCAGTAGTGCGAACCAGGGTTGGAATTCACCCCTCCACTTT. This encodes CASSANQGWNSPLHF.

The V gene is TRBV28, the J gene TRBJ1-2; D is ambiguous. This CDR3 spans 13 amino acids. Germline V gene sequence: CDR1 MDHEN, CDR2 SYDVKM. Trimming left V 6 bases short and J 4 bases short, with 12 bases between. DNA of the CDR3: TGTGCCAGCAGAGGGCCCAACTTCTATGGCTACACCTTC. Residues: CASRGPNFYGYTF.

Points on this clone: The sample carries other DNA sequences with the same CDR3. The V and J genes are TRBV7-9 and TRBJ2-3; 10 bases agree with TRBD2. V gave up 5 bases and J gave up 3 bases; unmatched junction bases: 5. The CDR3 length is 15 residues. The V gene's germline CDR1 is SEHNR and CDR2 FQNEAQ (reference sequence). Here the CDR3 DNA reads TGTGCCAGCAGCCCACTAGCGGGGAGAACAGATACGCAGTATTTT. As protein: CASSPLAGRTDTQYF.

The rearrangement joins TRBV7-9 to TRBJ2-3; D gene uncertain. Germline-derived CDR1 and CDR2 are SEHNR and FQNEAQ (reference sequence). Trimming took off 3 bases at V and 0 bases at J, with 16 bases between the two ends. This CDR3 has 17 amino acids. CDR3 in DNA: TGTGCCAGCAGCTTTCAAGGCGGCACCGTAAGCACAGATACGCAGTATTTT. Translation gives CASSFQGGTVSTDTQYF.

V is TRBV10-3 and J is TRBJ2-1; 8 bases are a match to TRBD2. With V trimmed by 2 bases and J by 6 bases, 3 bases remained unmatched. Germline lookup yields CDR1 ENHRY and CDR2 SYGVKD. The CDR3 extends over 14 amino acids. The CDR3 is CAISEGLASNEQFF. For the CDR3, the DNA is TGTGCCATCAGTGAGGGACTAGCCTCCAATGAGCAGTTCTTC.

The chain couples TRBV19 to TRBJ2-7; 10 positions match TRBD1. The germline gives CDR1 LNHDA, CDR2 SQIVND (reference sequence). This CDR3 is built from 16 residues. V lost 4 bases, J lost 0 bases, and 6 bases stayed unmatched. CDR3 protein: CASSTRGQGRSYEQYF. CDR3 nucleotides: TGTGCCAGTAGTACGCGGGGACAGGGGCGCTCCTACGAGCAGTACTTC.

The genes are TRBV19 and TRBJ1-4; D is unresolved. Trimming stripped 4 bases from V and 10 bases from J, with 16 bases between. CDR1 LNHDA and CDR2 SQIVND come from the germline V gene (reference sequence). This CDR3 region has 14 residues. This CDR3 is CASSTPGRPRKLFF. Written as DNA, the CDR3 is TGTGCCAGTAGTACCCCCGGGCGCCCCAGAAAACTGTTTTTT.

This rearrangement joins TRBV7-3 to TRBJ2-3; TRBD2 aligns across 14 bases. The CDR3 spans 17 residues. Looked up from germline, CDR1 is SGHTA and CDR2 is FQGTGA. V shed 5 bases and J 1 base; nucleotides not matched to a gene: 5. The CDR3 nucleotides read TGTGCCAGCAGCGCGACGGGACTAGCGGGGGGCACAGATACGCAGTATTTT. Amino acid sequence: CASSATGLAGGTDTQYF.

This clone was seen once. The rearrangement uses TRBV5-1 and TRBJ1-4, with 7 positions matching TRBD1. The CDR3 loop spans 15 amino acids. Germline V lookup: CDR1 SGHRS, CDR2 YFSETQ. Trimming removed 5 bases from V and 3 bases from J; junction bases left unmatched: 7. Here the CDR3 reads CASSQAGTANEKLFF. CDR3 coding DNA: TGCGCCAGCAGTCAAGCCGGGACAGCTAATGAAAAACTGTTTTTT.

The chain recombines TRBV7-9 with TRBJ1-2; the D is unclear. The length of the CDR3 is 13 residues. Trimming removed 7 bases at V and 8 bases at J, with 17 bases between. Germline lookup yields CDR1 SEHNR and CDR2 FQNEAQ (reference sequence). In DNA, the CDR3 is TGTGCCAGCACCTCAACGAGGCGGGCAGGCTACACCTTC. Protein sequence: CASTSTRRAGYTF.